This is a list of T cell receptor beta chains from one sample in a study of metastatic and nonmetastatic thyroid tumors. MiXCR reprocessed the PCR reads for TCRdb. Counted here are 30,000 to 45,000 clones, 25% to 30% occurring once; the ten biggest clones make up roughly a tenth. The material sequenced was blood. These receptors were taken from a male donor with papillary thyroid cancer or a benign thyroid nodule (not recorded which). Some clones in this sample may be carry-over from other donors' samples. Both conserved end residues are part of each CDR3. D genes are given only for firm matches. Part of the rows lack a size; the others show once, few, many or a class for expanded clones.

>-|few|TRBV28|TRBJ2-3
CASTSMSRSTDTQYF
TGTGCCAGCACTTCAATGAGTAGGTCCACAGATACGCAGTATTTT
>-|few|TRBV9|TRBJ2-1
CASSPRGPSYNEQFF
TGTGCCAGCAGCCCCCGGGGGCCCTCCTACAATGAGCAGTTCTTC
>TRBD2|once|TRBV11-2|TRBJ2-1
CASSPMTSGRYNEQFF
TGTGCCAGCAGCCCCATGACTAGCGGGAGGTACAATGAGCAGTTCTTC
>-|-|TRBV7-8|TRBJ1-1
CASSPAGRLNTEAFF
TGTGCCAGCAGCCCGGCGGGACGGTTGAACACTGAAGCTTTCTTT
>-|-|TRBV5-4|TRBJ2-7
CASSLRIGWASAYEQYF
TGTGCCAGCAGCTTACGTATAGGTTGGGCTAGCGCCTACGAGCAGTACTTC
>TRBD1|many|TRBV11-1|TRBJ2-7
CASSFGTGLQEQYF
TGTGCCAGCAGCTTCGGGACAGGGTTACAAGAGCAGTACTTC
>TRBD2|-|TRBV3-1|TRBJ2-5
CASSQRGLGDEETQYF
TGTGCCAGCAGCCAACGGGGACTAGGGGATGAAGAGACCCAGTACTTC
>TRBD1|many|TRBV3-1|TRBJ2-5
CASSGTGSSQETQYF
TGTGCCAGCAGCGGGACAGGGAGTTCCCAAGAGACCCAGTACTTC
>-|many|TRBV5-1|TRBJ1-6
CASGGGGNSPLHF
TGCGCCAGCGGAGGGGGGGGCAACTCACCCCTCCACTTT
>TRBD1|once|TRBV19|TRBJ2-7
CASRGQGGYEQYF
TGTGCCAGTAGGGGACAGGGGGGGTACGAGCAGTACTTC
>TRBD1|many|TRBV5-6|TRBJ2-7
CASSLGMTGDYEQYF
TGTGCCAGCAGCTTGGGGATGACAGGGGACTACGAGCAGTACTTC
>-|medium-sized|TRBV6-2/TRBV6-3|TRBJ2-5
CASSNRDVQETQYF
TGTGCCAGCAGTAACCGGGACGTCCAAGAGACCCAGTACTTC
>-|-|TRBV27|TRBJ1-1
CASSLTDYTEAFF
TGTGCCAGCAGTTTGACTGATTACACTGAAGCTTTCTTT
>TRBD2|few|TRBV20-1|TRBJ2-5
CSARGEGPRAPETQYF
TGCAGTGCTCGCGGGGAGGGGCCAAGGGCCCCAGAGACCCAGTACTTC
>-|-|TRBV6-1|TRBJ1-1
CASRATGMNTEAFF
TGTGCCAGCAGGGCGACAGGAATGAACACTGAAGCTTTCTTT
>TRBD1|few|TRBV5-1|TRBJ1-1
CASSWDSLNTEAFF
TGCGCCAGCAGTTGGGACAGCCTGAACACTGAAGCTTTCTTT
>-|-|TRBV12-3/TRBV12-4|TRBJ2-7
CASSFGSYEQYF
TGTGCCAGCAGTTTCGGTAGCTACGAGCAGTACTTC
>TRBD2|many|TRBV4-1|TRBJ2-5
CASSPPGGNRETQYF
TGCGCCAGCAGCCCCCCCGGGGGGAATCGAGAGACCCAGTACTTC
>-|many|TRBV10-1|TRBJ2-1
CASSESAGDNEQFF
TGCGCCAGCAGTGAGTCTGCAGGAGACAATGAGCAGTTCTTC
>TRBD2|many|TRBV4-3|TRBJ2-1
CASSQVSLASGRKGNEQFF
TGCGCCAGCAGCCAAGTCTCTTTGGCTAGCGGGAGAAAGGGTAATGAGCAGTTCTTC
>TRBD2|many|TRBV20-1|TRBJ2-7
CSALAGGPDEQYF
TGCAGTGCTTTAGCGGGAGGGCCGGACGAGCAGTACTTC
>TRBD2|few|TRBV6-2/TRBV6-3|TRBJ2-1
CASSYSGLALDSGIF
TGTGCCAGCAGTTACTCGGGACTAGCGTTAGATTCGGGGATCTTC
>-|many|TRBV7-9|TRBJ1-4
CASSSSGTTNEKLFF
TGTGCCAGCAGCTCGTCAGGGACAACTAATGAAAAACTGTTTTTT
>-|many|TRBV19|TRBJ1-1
CASSSEGGRETEAFF
TGTGCCAGTAGTTCCGAAGGGGGGCGCGAAACTGAAGCTTTCTTT
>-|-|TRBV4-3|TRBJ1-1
CASSREGANTEAFF
TGCGCCAGCAGCCGGGAAGGAGCGAACACTGAAGCTTTCTTT
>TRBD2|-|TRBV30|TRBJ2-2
CAWMGAGYGTGELFF
TGTGCCTGGATGGGAGCGGGATACGGCACCGGGGAGCTGTTTTTT
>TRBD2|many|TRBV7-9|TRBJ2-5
CASSSRLAGQETQYF
TGTGCCAGCAGCTCACGACTAGCGGGACAAGAGACCCAGTACTTC
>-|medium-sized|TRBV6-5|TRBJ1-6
CASSYLGRNSPLHF
TGTGCCAGCAGTTACTTGGGGAGAAATTCACCCCTCCACTTT
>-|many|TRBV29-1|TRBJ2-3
CSVESRVSTDTQYF
TGCAGCGTTGAATCTAGAGTCAGCACAGATACGCAGTATTTT
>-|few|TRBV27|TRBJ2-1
CASTNGFAGGSNEQFF
TGTGCCAGCACCAACGGCTTCGCCGGAGGGTCCAATGAGCAGTTCTTC
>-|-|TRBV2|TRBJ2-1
CASSGEGLSNEQFF
TGTGCCAGCAGTGGAGAGGGCCTATCCAATGAGCAGTTCTTC
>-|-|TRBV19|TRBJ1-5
CASTPGGGSNQPQHF
TGTGCCAGTACCCCTGGGGGGGGGAGCAATCAGCCCCAGCATTTT
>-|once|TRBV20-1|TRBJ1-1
CSARDPRGNTEAFF
TGCAGTGCTAGAGATCCGCGGGGGAACACTGAAGCTTTCTTT